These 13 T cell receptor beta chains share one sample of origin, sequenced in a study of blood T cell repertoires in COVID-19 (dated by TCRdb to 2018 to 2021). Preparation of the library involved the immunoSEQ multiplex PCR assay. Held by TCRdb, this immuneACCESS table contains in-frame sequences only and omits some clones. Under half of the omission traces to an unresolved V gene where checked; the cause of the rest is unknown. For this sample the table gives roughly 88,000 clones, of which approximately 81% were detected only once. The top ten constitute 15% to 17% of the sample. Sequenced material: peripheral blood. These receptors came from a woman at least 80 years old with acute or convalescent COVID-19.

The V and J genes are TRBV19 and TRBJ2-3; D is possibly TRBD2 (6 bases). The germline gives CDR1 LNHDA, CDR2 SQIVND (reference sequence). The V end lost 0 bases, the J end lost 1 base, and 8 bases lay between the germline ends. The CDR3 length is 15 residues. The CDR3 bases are TGTGCCAGTAGTATAGAAGCTAGCGGCACAGATACGCAGTATTTT. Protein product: CASSIEASGTDTQYF.

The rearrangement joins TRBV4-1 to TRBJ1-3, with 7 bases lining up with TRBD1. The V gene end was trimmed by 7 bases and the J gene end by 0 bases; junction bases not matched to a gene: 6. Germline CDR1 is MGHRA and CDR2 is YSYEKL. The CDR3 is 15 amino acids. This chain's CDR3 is CASTRGTDSGNTIYF. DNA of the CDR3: TGCGCCAGCACCCGGGGGACAGACTCTGGAAACACCATATATTTT.

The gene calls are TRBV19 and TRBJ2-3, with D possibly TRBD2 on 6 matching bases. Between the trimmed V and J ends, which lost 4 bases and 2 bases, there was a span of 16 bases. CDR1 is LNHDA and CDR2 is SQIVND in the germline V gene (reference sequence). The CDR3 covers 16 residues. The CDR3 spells CASSRRAGRVTDTQYF. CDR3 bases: TGTGCCAGTAGTAGGCGAGCGGGCCGAGTCACAGATACGCAGTATTTT.

This CDR3 reads CASSVTIQGADYGYTF. The CDR3 DNA reads TGCGCCAGCAGTGTAACTATACAGGGGGCGGACTATGGCTACACCTTC. The chain uses TRBV5-1 and TRBJ1-2; 9 nucleotides align to TRBD1. The CDR3 runs to 16 residues. Germline CDR1 reads SGHRS; CDR2 reads YFSETQ. Unmatched junction bases numbered 11, after V lost 5 bases and J lost 3 bases.

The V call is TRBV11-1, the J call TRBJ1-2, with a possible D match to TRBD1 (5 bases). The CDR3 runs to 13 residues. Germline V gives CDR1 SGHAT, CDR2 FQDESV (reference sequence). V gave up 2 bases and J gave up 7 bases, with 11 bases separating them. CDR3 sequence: CASSLWGQGGYTF. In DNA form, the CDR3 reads TGTGCCAGCAGCTTATGGGGTCAGGGTGGCTACACCTTC.

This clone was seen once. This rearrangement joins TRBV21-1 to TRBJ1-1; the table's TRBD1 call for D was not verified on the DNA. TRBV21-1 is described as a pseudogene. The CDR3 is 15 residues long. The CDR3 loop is CASSKEGRGNTEAFF. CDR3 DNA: TGTGCCAGCAGCAAAGAAGGTAGGGGAAACACTGAAGCTTTCTTT.

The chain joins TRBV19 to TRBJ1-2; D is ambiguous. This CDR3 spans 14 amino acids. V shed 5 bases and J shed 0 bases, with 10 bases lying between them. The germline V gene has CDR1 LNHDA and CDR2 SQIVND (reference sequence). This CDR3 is CASSLLTPNYGYTF. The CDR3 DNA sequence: TGTGCCAGTAGTCTCCTAACCCCTAACTATGGCTACACCTTC.

The CDR3 DNA is TGTGCCAGCAGCTTAGCACAGGGGGAAGGATACGGTGAAGCTTTCTTT. It encodes CASSLAQGEGYGEAFF. The chain is built from TRBV7-9 and TRBJ1-1; 8 nucleotides line up with TRBD1. The CDR3 length is 16 residues. The V gene's germline CDR1 is SEHNR and CDR2 FQNEAQ (reference sequence). The V segment lost 0 bases and the J segment 7 bases; nucleotides outside the gene matches: 10.

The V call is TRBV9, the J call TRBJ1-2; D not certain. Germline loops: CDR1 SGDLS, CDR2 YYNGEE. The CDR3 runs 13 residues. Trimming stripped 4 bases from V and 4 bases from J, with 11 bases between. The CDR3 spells CASSSPGSYGYTF. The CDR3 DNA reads TGTGCCAGCAGCTCCCCCGGGAGCTATGGCTACACCTTC.

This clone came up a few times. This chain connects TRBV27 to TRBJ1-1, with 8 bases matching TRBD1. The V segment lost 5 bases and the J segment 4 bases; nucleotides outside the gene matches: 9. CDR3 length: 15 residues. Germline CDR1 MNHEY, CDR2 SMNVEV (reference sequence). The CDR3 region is CASSPWRQGSTEAFF. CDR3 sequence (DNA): TGTGCCAGCAGTCCTTGGAGACAGGGGAGCACTGAAGCTTTCTTT.

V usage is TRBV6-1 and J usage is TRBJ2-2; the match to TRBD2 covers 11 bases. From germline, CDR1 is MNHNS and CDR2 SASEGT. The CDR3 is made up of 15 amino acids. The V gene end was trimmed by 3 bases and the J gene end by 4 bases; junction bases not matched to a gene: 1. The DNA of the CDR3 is TGTGCCAGCAGTGAGGGGACTAGCGGCACCGGGGAGCTGTTTTTT. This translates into CASSEGTSGTGELFF.

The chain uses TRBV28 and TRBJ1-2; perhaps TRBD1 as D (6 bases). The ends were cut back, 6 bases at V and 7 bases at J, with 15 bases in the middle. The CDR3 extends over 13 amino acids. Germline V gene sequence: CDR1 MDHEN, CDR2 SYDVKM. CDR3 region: CASSLGTRRGYTF. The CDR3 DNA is TGTGCCAGCAGCCTCGGGACACGACGTGGCTACACCTTC.

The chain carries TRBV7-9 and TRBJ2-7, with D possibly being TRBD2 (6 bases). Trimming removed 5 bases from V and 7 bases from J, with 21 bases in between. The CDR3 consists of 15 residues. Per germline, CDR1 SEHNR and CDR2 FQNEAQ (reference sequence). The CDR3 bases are TGTGCCAGCAGCCCGATTCGCCCACTGGCGGGGGAGCAGTACTTC. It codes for CASSPIRPLAGEQYF.